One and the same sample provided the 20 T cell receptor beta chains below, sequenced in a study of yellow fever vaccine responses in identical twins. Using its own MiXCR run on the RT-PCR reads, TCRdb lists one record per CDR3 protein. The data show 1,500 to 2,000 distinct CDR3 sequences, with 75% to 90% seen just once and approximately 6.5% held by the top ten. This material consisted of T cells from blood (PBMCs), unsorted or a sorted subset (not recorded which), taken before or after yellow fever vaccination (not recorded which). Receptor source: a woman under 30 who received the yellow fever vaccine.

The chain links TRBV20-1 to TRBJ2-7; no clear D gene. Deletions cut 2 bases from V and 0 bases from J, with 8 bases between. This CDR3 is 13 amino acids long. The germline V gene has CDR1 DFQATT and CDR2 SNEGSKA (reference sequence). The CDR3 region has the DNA TGCAGTGCTAGATACGCGCACTCCTACGAGCAGTACTTC. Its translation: CSARYAHSYEQYF.

CDR3 in amino acids: CSVGSNSGTEAFF. CDR3 in DNA: TGCAGCGTTGGGTCGAACTCAGGGACTGAAGCTTTCTTT. The V call is TRBV29-1, the J call TRBJ1-1; TRBD1 might be the D (5 bases). V was trimmed by 4 bases and J by 5 bases, leaving 14 bases between them. Germline CDR1 and CDR2: SQVTM and ANQGSEA. There are 13 residues in the CDR3. Full variable domain (missing parts from reference TRBV29-1 and TRBJ1-1): SAVISQKPSRDICQRGTSLTIQCQVDSQVTMMFWYRQQPGQSLTLIATANQGSEATYESGFVIDKFPISRPNLTFSTLTVSNMSPEDSSIYLCSVGSNSGTEAFFGQGTRLTVV.

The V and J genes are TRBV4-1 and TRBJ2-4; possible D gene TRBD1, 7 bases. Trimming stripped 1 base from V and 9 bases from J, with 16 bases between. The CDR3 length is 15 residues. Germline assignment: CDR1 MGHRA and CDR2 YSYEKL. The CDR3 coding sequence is TGCGCCAGCAGCCAAGTTTCAGGGGGAGGTGTCATTCAGTACTTC. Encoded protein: CASSQVSGGGVIQYF.

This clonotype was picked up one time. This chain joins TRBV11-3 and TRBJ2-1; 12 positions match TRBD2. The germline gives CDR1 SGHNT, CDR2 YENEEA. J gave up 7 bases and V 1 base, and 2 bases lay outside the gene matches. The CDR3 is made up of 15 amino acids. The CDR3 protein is CASSLGLAGVNEQFF. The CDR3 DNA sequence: TGTGCCAGCAGCTTAGGACTAGCGGGAGTGAATGAGCAGTTCTTC.

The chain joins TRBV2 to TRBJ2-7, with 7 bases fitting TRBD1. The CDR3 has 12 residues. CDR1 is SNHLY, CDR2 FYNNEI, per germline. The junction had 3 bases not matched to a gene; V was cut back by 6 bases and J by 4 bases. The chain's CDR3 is CASSVGQYEQYF. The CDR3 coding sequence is TGTGCCAGCAGCGTGGGACAGTACGAGCAGTACTTC. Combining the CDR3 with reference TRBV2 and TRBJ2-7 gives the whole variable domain EPEVTQTPSHQVTQMGQEVILRCVPISNHLYFYWYRQILGQKVEFLVSFYNNEISEKSEIFDDQFSVERPDGSNFTLKIRSTKLEDSAMYFCASSVGQYEQYFGPGTRLTVT.

The CDR3 nucleotides read TGTGCCAGCAGTCAGCTTGGAGCCGGACTAGGGACAGATACGCAGTATTTT. This translates into CASSQLGAGLGTDTQYF. The genes are TRBV11-3 and TRBJ2-3; TRBD2 matches 7 bases. V was clipped by 6 bases and J by 3 bases; unmatched bases: 15. The CDR3 loop spans 17 amino acids. Germline loops: CDR1 SGHNT, CDR2 YENEEA. Full variable domain (missing parts from reference TRBV11-3 and TRBJ2-3): EAGVVQSPRYKIIEKKQPVAFWCNPISGHNTLYWYLQNLGQGPELLIRYENEEAVDDSQLPKDRFSAERLKGVDSTLKIQPAELGDSAVYLCASSQLGAGLGTDTQYFGPGTRLTVL.

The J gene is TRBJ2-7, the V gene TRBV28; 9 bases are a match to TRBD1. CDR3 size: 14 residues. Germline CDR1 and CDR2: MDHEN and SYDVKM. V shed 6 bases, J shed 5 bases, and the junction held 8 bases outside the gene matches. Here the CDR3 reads CASRLPGQGNEQYF. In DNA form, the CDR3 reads TGTGCCAGCAGGCTCCCGGGACAGGGTAACGAGCAGTACTTC.

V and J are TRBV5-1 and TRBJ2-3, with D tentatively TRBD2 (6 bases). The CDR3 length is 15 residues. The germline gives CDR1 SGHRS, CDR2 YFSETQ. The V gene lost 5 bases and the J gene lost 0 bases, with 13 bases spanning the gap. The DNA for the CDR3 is TGCGCCAGCAGTCGGGACTCCTCTAGCACAGATACGCAGTATTTT. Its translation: CASSRDSSSTDTQYF.

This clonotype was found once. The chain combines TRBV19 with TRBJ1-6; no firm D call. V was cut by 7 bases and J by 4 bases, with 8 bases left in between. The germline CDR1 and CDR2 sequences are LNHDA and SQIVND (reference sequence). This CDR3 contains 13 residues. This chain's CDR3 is CASTRDYNSPLHF. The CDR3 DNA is TGTGCCAGTACCCGAGATTATAATTCACCCCTCCACTTT.

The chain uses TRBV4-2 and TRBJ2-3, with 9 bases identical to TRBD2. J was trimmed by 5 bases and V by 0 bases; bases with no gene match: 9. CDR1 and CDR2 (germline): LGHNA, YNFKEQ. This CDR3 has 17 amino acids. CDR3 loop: CASSQDYMASGKDTQYF. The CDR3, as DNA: TGTGCCAGCAGCCAAGATTATATGGCTAGCGGGAAAGATACGCAGTATTTT.

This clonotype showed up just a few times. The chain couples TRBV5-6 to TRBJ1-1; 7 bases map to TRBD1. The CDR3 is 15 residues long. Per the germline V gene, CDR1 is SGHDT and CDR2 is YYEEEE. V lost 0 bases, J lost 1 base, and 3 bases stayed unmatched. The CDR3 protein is CASSLEGAGNTEAFF. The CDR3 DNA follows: TGTGCCAGCAGCTTGGAGGGGGCGGGGAACACTGAAGCTTTCTTT.

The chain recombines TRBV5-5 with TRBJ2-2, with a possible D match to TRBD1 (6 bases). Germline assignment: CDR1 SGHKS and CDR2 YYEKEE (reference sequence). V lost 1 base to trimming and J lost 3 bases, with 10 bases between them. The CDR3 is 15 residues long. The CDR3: CASSLRQEHTGELFF. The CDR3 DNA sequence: TGTGCCAGCAGCTTGCGACAGGAGCACACCGGGGAGCTGTTTTTT.

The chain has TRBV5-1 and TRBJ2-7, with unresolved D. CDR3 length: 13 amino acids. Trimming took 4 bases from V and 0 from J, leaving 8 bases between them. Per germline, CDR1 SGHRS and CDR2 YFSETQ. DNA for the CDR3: TGCGCCAGCAGCCCTACGAGCTCCTACGAGCAGTACTTC. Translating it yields CASSPTSSYEQYF.

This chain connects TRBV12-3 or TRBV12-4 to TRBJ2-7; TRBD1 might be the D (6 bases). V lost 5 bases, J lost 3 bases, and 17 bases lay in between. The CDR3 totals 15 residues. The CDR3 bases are TGTGCCAGCAGTCTACCAGGGGCACGGAACTACGAGCAGTACTTC. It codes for CASSLPGARNYEQYF.

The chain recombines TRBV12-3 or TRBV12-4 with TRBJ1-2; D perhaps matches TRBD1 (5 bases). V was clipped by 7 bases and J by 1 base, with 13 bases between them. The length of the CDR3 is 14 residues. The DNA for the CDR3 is TGTGCCAGCATCCAGGGTTCCCTTAACTATGGCTACACCTTC. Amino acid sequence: CASIQGSLNYGYTF.

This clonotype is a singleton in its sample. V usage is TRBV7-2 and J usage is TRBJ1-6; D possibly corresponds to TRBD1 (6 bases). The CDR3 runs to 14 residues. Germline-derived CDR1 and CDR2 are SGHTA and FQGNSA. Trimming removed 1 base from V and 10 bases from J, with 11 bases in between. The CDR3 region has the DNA TGTGCCAGCAGCTTAGAGGGGGAAAAATCACCCCTCCACTTT. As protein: CASSLEGEKSPLHF.

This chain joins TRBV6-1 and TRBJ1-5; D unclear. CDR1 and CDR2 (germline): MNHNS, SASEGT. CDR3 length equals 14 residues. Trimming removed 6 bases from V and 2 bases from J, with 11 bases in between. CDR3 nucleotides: TGTGCCAGCAGGGAGGATGGTCGCAATCAGCCCCAGCATTTT. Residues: CASREDGRNQPQHF.

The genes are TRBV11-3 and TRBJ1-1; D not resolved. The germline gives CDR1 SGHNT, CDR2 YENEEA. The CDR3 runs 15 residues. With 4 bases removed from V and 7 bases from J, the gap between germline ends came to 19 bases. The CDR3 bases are TGTGCCAGCAGCTCAGCTACCCAAGCCATACGTGAAGCTTTCTTT. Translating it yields CASSSATQAIREAFF.

DNA of the CDR3: TGTGCCAGCTCACCACAGCCAAAGGCCCAGCAGTACTTC. Translating it yields CASSPQPKAQQYF. The chain uses TRBV18 and TRBJ2-7; D gene unclear. Per the germline V gene, CDR1 is KGHSH and CDR2 is LQKENI. The V gene lost 1 base and the J gene lost 8 bases, with 12 bases spanning the gap. This CDR3 has 13 residues.

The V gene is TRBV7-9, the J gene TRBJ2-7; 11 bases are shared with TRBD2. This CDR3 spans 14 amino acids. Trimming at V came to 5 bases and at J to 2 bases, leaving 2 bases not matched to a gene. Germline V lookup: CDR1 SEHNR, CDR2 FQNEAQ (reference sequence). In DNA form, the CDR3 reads TGTGCCAGCAGCGCACTAGCGGGGGCCTACGAGCAGTACTTC. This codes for CASSALAGAYEQYF.